The 18 T cell receptor beta chains below were found in one sample sequenced in a study of T cell changes during pregnancy in multiple sclerosis. The protocol was immunoSEQ multiplex PCR, while the TCRdb copy is restricted to in-frame clones and leaves out a portion. The sample contains about 64,000 clones, less than 95% of which appear only once. The specimen was peripheral blood, collected in the second trimester of pregnancy. The receptors originated from a female donor in good health, enrolled as a control in a pregnancy study.

The chain uses TRBV28 and TRBJ2-7; 9 nucleotides agree with TRBD2. The V gene end was trimmed by 8 bases and the J gene end by 0 bases; junction bases not matched to a gene: 2. From germline, CDR1 is MDHEN and CDR2 SYDVKM. The CDR3 is 13 residues long. The CDR3 region is CASGLANSYEQYF. The CDR3, as DNA: TGTGCCAGCGGACTAGCGAACTCCTACGAGCAGTACTTC.

The chain joins TRBV19 to TRBJ1-5; no firm D call. The CDR3 length is 14 residues. V was trimmed by 5 bases and J by 3 bases, leaving 11 bases between them. The germline gives CDR1 LNHDA, CDR2 SQIVND (reference sequence). The CDR3 sequence: CASSLGGYNQPQHF. CDR3 nucleotide sequence: TGTGCCAGTAGTCTCGGAGGCTACAATCAGCCCCAGCATTTT.

This chain connects TRBV6-5 to TRBJ1-5, with 7 bases identical to TRBD1. This CDR3 is 15 amino acids long. Germline trimming cut 0 bases from V and 5 bases from J; bases unmatched to any gene: 4. Germline CDR1 reads MNHEY; CDR2 reads SVGAGI. The CDR3 is CASSYSTGRDQPQHF. CDR3 DNA: TGTGCCAGCAGTTACTCGACAGGGCGAGATCAGCCCCAGCATTTT.

This rearrangement joins TRBV6-1 to TRBJ2-7; TRBD2 agrees at 12 bases. Germline V CDR1 and CDR2: MNHNS, SASEGT. CDR3 size: 19 residues. The V gene end was trimmed by 6 bases and the J gene end by 2 bases; junction bases not matched to a gene: 17. CDR3 protein: CASRERQGILAGGAYEQYF. In DNA, the CDR3 is TGTGCCAGCAGGGAAAGACAGGGTATACTAGCGGGAGGTGCCTACGAGCAGTACTTC.

This clone was seen just once. CDR3 coding DNA: TGCGCCAGCAGCCCAGGAGGGAGGAGCGGCGAAAAACTGTTTTTT. Residues: CASSPGGRSGEKLFF. The V and J genes are TRBV5-1 and TRBJ1-4; D unresolved. From germline, CDR1 is SGHRS and CDR2 YFSETQ. The CDR3 covers 15 residues. V lost 4 bases and J lost 8, with 18 bases in between.

This clone showed up just once. One junction end disagrees with the germline gene, perhaps due to a read error. CDR3 bases: TGTGCCAGCTCATTAGCCTTCCCCTCTAGAAACACCATATATTTT. Its protein is CASSLAFPSRNTIYF. This chain uses TRBV6-5 with TRBJ1-3, with D unresolved. From germline, CDR1 is MNHEY and CDR2 SVGAGI. The CDR3 has 15 residues.

DNA of the CDR3: TGCGCCAGCAGCCAAATAGCGGGGGGCACAGATACGCAGTATTTT. Translated, it gives CASSQIAGGTDTQYF. The genes are TRBV4-1 and TRBJ2-3, with TRBD2 identical over 9 bases. Per the germline V gene, CDR1 is MGHRA and CDR2 is YSYEKL. CDR3 length: 15 amino acids. The V segment lost 2 bases and the J segment 1 base; nucleotides outside the gene matches: 1.

The chain employs TRBV7-6 and TRBJ1-5; D may be TRBD1 (5 bases). The CDR3 is 14 residues long. Trimming left V 1 base short and J 9 bases short, with 13 bases between. Germline V gene lookup returns CDR1 SGHVS and CDR2 FNYEAQ. CDR3 nucleotide sequence: TGTGCCAGCAGCTTAGGTTCCGCGGGGGGGCCCCAGCATTTT. This codes for CASSLGSAGGPQHF. Supplemented by reference TRBV7-6 and TRBJ1-5, the full variable domain reads GAGVSQSPRYKVTKRGQDVALRCDPISGHVSLYWYRQALGQGPEFLTYFNYEAQQDKSGLPNDRFSAERPEGSISTLTIQRTEQRDSAMYRCASSLGSAGGPQHFGDGTRLSIL.

This chain links TRBV18 with TRBJ2-4; D unclear. With 3 bases removed from V and 4 bases from J, the gap between germline ends came to 4 bases. Germline CDR1 KGHSH, CDR2 LQKENI. The CDR3 runs 12 residues. CDR3 in DNA: TGTGCCAGCTCACCCCAGAAAAACATTCAGTACTTC. Encoded protein: CASSPQKNIQYF.

The CDR3 here is CASSYTAGGYGYTF. The CDR3 region has the DNA TGTGCCAGCAGTTATACCGCAGGGGGCTATGGCTACACCTTC. This chain uses TRBV6-5 with TRBJ1-2, with 7 positions matching TRBD1. CDR1 is MNHEY, CDR2 SVGAGI, per germline. V dropped 3 bases and J dropped 4; count of bases not matched to a gene: 5. The CDR3 has 14 amino acids.

The chain uses TRBV5-4 and TRBJ2-1, with 8 bases matching TRBD1. V lost 4 bases and J lost 10; bases outside the gene matches: 13. Germline lookup yields CDR1 SGHNT and CDR2 YYREEE (reference sequence). CDR3 length: 15 amino acids. CDR3 DNA sequence: TGTGCCAGCAGCCCTGGGACAGGTTCTTCGGGGGAGCAGTTCTTC. Its protein product is CASSPGTGSSGEQFF.

This chain joins TRBV29-1 and TRBJ2-7, with TRBD1 as a possible D gene (5 bases). The CDR3 runs 15 residues. Germline assignment: CDR1 SQVTM and CDR2 ANQGSEA. The CDR3 protein is CSVWVRALSVDEQYF. The CDR3 DNA reads TGCAGTGTCTGGGTCAGGGCCCTCTCGGTCGACGAGCAGTACTTC.

This chain links TRBV2 with TRBJ2-2, with a tentative D call TRBD1 (5 bases). Trimming removed 10 bases from V and 9 bases from J, with 18 bases in between. CDR1 and CDR2 from the germline V gene are SNHLY and FYNNEI. The CDR3 extends over 13 amino acids. CDR3: CATAVGAFRELFF. The CDR3 DNA reads as TGTGCCACCGCCGTTGGGGCGTTCCGGGAGCTGTTTTTT.

This clone was seen only once. The chain carries TRBV14 and TRBJ2-1; D is unclear. This CDR3 is 16 amino acids long. V lost 4 bases, J lost 6 bases, and 19 bases lay in between. Germline V gives CDR1 SGHDN, CDR2 FVKESK. CDR3 in amino acids: CASSPSSRLNLNEQFF. DNA for the CDR3: TGTGCCAGCAGCCCGTCCTCCCGACTCAACCTCAATGAGCAGTTCTTC.

The gene calls are TRBV19 and TRBJ2-7; 11 nucleotides align to TRBD2. CDR3 size: 18 residues. The trim removed 5 bases at V and 0 bases at J, leaving 12 bases unmatched. CDR1 and CDR2 (germline): LNHDA, SQIVND (reference sequence). The CDR3 nucleotides read TGTGCCAGTAGTCAGCGGTCTAGCGGGAGGTTTAGCTCCTACGAGCAGTACTTC. Translating it yields CASSQRSSGRFSSYEQYF.

The chain couples TRBV10-3 to TRBJ1-4, with D perhaps matching TRBD1 (5 bases). The germline V gene encodes CDR1 ENHRY and CDR2 SYGVKD. The CDR3 length is 12 residues. The V gene lost 4 bases and the J gene lost 12 bases, with 12 bases spanning the gap. The CDR3 region has the DNA TGTGCCATCAGTGGGGGCGCTCCGGAACTGTTTTTT. Translated: CAISGGAPELFF.

The J gene is TRBJ1-2, the V gene TRBV28; D gene ambiguous. The CDR3 has 12 residues. CDR1 is MDHEN, CDR2 SYDVKM, per germline. Trimming shortened V by 8 bases and J by 9 bases, and 16 bases separated the two germline ends. In DNA form, the CDR3 reads TGTGCCAGCCTTTCCGGCGGCCTTAGCTACACCTTC. Protein sequence: CASLSGGLSYTF.

V usage is TRBV4-1 and J usage is TRBJ2-3; D possibly corresponds to TRBD2 (5 bases). The ends were cut back, 7 bases at V and 6 bases at J, with 14 bases in the middle. The CDR3 length is 13 residues. Germline V CDR1 and CDR2: MGHRA, YSYEKL. CDR3 sequence reads: CASTLTPGDTQYF. CDR3 nucleotide sequence: TGCGCCAGCACCCTAACCCCGGGGGATACGCAGTATTTT.